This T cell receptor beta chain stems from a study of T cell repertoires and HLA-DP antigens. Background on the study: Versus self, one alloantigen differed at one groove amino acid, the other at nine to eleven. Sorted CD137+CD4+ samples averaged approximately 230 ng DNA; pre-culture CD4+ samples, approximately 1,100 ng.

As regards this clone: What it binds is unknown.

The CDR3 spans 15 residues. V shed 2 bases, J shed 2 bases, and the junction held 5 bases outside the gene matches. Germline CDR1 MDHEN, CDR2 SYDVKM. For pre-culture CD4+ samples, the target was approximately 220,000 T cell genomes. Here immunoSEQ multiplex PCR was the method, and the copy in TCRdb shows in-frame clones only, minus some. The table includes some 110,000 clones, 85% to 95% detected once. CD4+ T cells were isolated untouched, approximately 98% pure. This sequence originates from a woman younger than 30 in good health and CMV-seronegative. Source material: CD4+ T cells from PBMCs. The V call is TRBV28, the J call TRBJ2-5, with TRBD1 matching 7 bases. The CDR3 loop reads CASSLKGARQETQYF. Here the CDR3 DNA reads TGTGCCAGCAGTTTAAAGGGGGCCCGGCAAGAGACCCAGTACTTC.